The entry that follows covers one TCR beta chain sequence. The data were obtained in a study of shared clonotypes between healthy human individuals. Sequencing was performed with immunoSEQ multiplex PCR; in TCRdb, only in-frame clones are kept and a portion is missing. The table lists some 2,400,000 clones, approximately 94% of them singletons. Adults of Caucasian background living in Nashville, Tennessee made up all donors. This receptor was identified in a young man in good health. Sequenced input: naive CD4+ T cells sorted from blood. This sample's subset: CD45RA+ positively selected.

CDR3 sequence (DNA): TGTGCCAGCAGCCCTGGACAGGAGGGTCATGGCTACACCTTC. The encoded protein is CASSPGQEGHGYTF. V and J are TRBV5-4 and TRBJ1-2, with 7 nucleotides matching TRBD1. This CDR3 has 14 amino acids. With 4 bases clipped from V and 6 bases from J, the junction kept 9 bases outside the gene matches. CDR1 and CDR2 (germline): SGHNT, YYREEE (reference sequence).